Listed here are 16 T cell receptor beta chains from one sample, sequenced in a study of blood T cell repertoires in COVID-19. Measured with immunoSEQ multiplex PCR; TCRdb has only the in-frame clones, and not every one. The data hold under 350,000 clones, with approximately 87% observed a single time. The material sequenced was peripheral blood. The origin of the receptors is a man aged 55 to 69 who had recovered from COVID-19.

Comments on this clone: This same CDR3 is encoded by further DNA sequences in the sample. The chain links TRBV5-1 to TRBJ2-5, with unresolved D. The CDR3 runs 14 residues. The V and J ends lost 0 bases and 0 bases respectively, with 6 bases between them. Germline assignment: CDR1 SGHRS and CDR2 YFSETQ. The CDR3 bases are TGCGCCAGCAGCTTGGGGCAGTACCAAGAGACCCAGTACTTC. It encodes CASSLGQYQETQYF.

The V gene is TRBV6-6, the J gene TRBJ1-2, with 9 bases that match TRBD1. The CDR3 loop spans 13 amino acids. Germline trimming cut 4 bases from V and 8 bases from J; bases unmatched to any gene: 5. Germline V gene sequence: CDR1 MNHNY, CDR2 SVGAGI (reference sequence). The CDR3 loop reads CASSSPTGGGYTF. The CDR3 bases are TGTGCCAGCAGTTCCCCGACAGGGGGAGGCTACACCTTC.

This chain links TRBV19 with TRBJ2-4, with 10 positions matching TRBD1. Germline assignment: CDR1 LNHDA and CDR2 SQIVND (reference sequence). The CDR3 loop spans 13 amino acids. After removal of 6 bases from V and 8 bases from J, the junction contained 4 bases not matched to a gene. The CDR3 here is CASSRDRGDIQYF. CDR3 DNA: TGTGCCAGTAGCCGGGACAGGGGCGACATTCAGTACTTC.

This clone was observed once. The rearrangement links TRBV9 to TRBJ2-7; TRBD2 agrees at 7 bases. This CDR3 has 14 residues. Per the germline V gene, CDR1 is SGDLS and CDR2 is YYNGEE. J gave up 5 bases and V 4 bases, and 9 bases lay outside the gene matches. The CDR3 nucleotides are TGTGCCAGCAGCTCCTCTGGGGGGGTGCACGAGCAGTACTTC. It codes for CASSSSGGVHEQYF.

The chain couples TRBV3-1 (or the pseudogene TRBV3-2) to TRBJ2-2; D call uncertain. CDR3 size: 14 residues. The V gene lost 1 base and the J gene lost 5 bases, with 8 bases spanning the gap. Germline-derived CDR1 and CDR2 are LGHDT and YNNKEL (reference sequence). The CDR3 DNA sequence: TGTGCCAGCAGCCAAGTCCCCGGGACCGGGGAGCTGTTTTTT. It yields the protein CASSQVPGTGELFF.

The chain links TRBV19 to TRBJ2-3; no firm D call. The CDR3 covers 14 residues. The germline V and J ends were trimmed by 0 bases and 1 base, with 5 bases remaining between them. Germline-derived CDR1 and CDR2 are LNHDA and SQIVND (reference sequence). The CDR3 sequence is CASSIDSGTDTQYF. In DNA form, the CDR3 reads TGTGCCAGTAGTATAGATTCTGGCACAGATACGCAGTATTTT.

This clone was seen a few times. The chain is built from TRBV10-3 and TRBJ2-1; 10 nucleotides line up with TRBD1. This CDR3 has 15 residues. Germline values: CDR1 ENHRY, CDR2 SYGVKD. V gave up 4 bases and J gave up 9 bases; unmatched junction bases: 9. CDR3 amino acids: CAISALGQGMGEQFF. CDR3 in DNA: TGTGCCATCAGTGCCCTGGGACAGGGGATGGGTGAGCAGTTCTTC.

For the CDR3, the DNA is TGTGCCAGCAGTTACCCGGGGGGGAAGACCCAGTACTTC. It encodes CASSYPGGKTQYF. The V call is TRBV6-6, the J call TRBJ2-5; 8 bases line up with TRBD2. CDR3 length: 13 residues. J gave up 6 bases and V 2 bases, and 2 bases lay outside the gene matches. Germline V gene lookup returns CDR1 MNHNY and CDR2 SVGAGI (reference sequence).

This sequence joins TRBV6-5 and TRBJ1-2; D is ambiguous. The CDR3 is made up of 14 amino acids. The V end was cut by 2 bases, the J end by 7 bases, with 14 bases between. CDR1 MNHEY and CDR2 SVGAGI come from the germline V gene. CDR3 nucleotide sequence: TGTGCCAGCAGTTACGGCACTAAGAGCGCTGGCTACACCTTC. The encoded protein is CASSYGTKSAGYTF.

CDR3 residues: CASRGTGERYGYTF. The CDR3, as DNA: TGTGCCAGCAGGGGGACAGGGGAACGGTATGGCTACACCTTC. V gene TRBV27 combines with J gene TRBJ1-2; TRBD1 agrees at 10 bases. This CDR3 spans 14 amino acids. Per germline, CDR1 MNHEY and CDR2 SMNVEV (reference sequence). Trimming took 6 bases from V and 5 from J; bases not matched to a gene: 6.

The rearrangement uses TRBV18 and TRBJ2-7; possibly TRBD2 for D (6 bases). CDR3 length: 16 residues. Germline V gives CDR1 KGHSH, CDR2 LQKENI. V was shortened by 0 bases and J by 5 bases, with 17 bases between the two germline ends. As DNA, the CDR3 is TGTGCCAGCTCACCACCTGGACTAACTAAGGGTCACGAGCAGTACTTC. It encodes CASSPPGLTKGHEQYF.

V is TRBV6-5 and J is TRBJ1-5, with D perhaps matching TRBD1 (5 bases). The length of the CDR3 is 14 residues. In germline, CDR1 is MNHEY, CDR2 SVGAGI. Trimming took 6 bases from V and 1 from J, leaving 10 bases between them. In DNA form, the CDR3 reads TGTGCCAGCAGGGAGGGGTTGAGCAATCAGCCCCAGCATTTT. This sequence encodes CASREGLSNQPQHF.

There are a few counts of this clone. This chain links TRBV5-1 with TRBJ1-4; the D gene is possibly TRBD1 (6 bases). Germline assignment: CDR1 SGHRS and CDR2 YFSETQ. This CDR3 is built from 14 residues. The V end was cut by 5 bases, the J end by 7 bases, with 15 bases between. This chain's CDR3 is CASSLGSGVEKLFF. The CDR3 coding sequence is TGCGCCAGCAGTCTCGGGTCAGGGGTTGAAAAACTGTTTTTT.

This clone showed up just once. The V call is TRBV29-1, the J call TRBJ1-2, with 7 positions matching TRBD1. The V gene end was trimmed by 6 bases and the J gene end by 6 bases; junction bases not matched to a gene: 7. CDR1 and CDR2 (germline): SQVTM, ANQGSEA. This CDR3 region has 12 residues. The CDR3 region has the DNA TGCAGCGTCCGACAGGGAGTTGATGGCTACACCTTC. Residues: CSVRQGVDGYTF.

V usage is TRBV5-4 and J usage is TRBJ1-2, with TRBD1 matching over 12 bases. The CDR3 extends over 15 amino acids. Unmatched junction bases numbered 8, after V lost 4 bases and J lost 7 bases. Germline V gives CDR1 SGHNT, CDR2 YYREEE (reference sequence). The CDR3 spells CASSPRDRGRVGYTF. In nucleotides, the CDR3 is TGTGCCAGCAGCCCCCGGGACAGGGGGCGCGTTGGCTACACCTTC.

Concerning this clone itself: Other DNA sequences in this specimen translate into the identical CDR3. The chain couples TRBV28 to TRBJ2-1; D is unclear. The germline V gene encodes CDR1 MDHEN and CDR2 SYDVKM. This CDR3 is 12 amino acids long. V was cut by 5 bases and J by 6 bases, with 8 bases left in between. The CDR3 bases are TGTGCCAGCAGTCTCCCCGGCAATGAGCAGTTCTTC. Protein sequence: CASSLPGNEQFF.